This entry lists 4 T cell receptor beta chains sequenced from one sample in a study of preoperative IRX-2 immunotherapy in early breast cancer. The assay was immunoSEQ multiplex PCR, and TCRdb's table has in-frame clones only and misses some. Found here are about 43,000 clones, about 95% of them singletons; the top ten hold roughly 1.5%. This sample's treatment: preoperative locoregional IRX-2 cytokine immunotherapy. The source was tumor tissue, collected after IRX-2 immunotherapy. These receptors originate from a human donor with breast cancer.

This chain links TRBV18 with TRBJ1-2; D ambiguous. Trimming stripped 0 bases from V and 4 bases from J, with 15 bases between. The CDR3 runs 16 residues. Germline CDR1 reads KGHSH; CDR2 reads LQKENI. The CDR3 reads CASSPPRPGEVYGYTF. Here the CDR3 DNA reads TGTGCCAGCTCACCACCGAGGCCCGGGGAGGTCTATGGCTACACCTTC.

The V gene is TRBV4-3, the J gene TRBJ2-1, with D tentatively TRBD2 (6 bases). Trimming took off 0 bases at V and 4 bases at J, with 16 bases between the two ends. Germline CDR1 LGHNA, CDR2 YSLEER. The CDR3 sequence is 17 residues long. CDR3 sequence (DNA): TGCGCCAGCAGCCAAGATATGGAGGGCTTCAGGTACAATGAGCAGTTCTTC. It translates to CASSQDMEGFRYNEQFF.

The V call is TRBV29-1, the J call TRBJ1-2; D remains unclear. V was trimmed by 6 bases and J by 4 bases, leaving 9 bases between them. The V gene's germline CDR1 is SQVTM and CDR2 ANQGSEA. The length of the CDR3 is 11 residues. The CDR3 spells CSVGRGYGYTF. The CDR3 nucleotides read TGCAGCGTCGGCCGGGGCTATGGCTACACCTTC. Full variable domain (missing parts from reference TRBV29-1 and TRBJ1-2): SAVISQKPSRDICQRGTSLTIQCQVDSQVTMMFWYRQQPGQSLTLIATANQGSEATYESGFVIDKFPISRPNLTFSTLTVSNMSPEDSSIYLCSVGRGYGYTFGSGTRLTVV.

This sequence joins TRBV4-2 and TRBJ2-4, with 11 bases lining up with TRBD2. The CDR3 is 18 amino acids. V shed 0 bases and J 0 bases; nucleotides not matched to a gene: 4. Germline values: CDR1 LGHNA, CDR2 YNFKEQ. The CDR3 is CASSQDALAGVAKNIQYF. The CDR3 DNA is TGTGCCAGCAGCCAAGACGCACTAGCGGGAGTAGCCAAAAACATTCAGTACTTC.